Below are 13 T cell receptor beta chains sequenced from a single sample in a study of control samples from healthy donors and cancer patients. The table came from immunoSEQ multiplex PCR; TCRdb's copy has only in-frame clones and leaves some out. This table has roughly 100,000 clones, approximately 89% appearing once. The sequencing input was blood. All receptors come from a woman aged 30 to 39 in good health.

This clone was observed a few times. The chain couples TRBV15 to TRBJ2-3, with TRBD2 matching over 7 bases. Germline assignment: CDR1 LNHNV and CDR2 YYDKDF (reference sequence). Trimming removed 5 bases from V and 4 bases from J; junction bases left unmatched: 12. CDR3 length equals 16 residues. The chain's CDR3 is CATSPRGDYQPDTQYF. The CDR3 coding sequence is TGTGCCACCAGCCCACGGGGGGACTACCAGCCAGATACGCAGTATTTT.

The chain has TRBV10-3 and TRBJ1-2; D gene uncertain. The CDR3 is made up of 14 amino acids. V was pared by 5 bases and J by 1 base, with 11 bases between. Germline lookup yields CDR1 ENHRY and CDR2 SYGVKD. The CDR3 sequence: CAISSGGYNYGYTF. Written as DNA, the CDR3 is TGTGCCATCAGTTCGGGCGGTTATAACTATGGCTACACCTTC.

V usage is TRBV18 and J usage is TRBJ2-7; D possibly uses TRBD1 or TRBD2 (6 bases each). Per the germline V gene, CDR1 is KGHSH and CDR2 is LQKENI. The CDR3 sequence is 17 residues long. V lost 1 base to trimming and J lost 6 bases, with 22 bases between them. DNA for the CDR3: TGTGCCAGCTCACCACGTATTGACGCAAGGGGGGCTGCCGAGCAGTACTTC. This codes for CASSPRIDARGAAEQYF.

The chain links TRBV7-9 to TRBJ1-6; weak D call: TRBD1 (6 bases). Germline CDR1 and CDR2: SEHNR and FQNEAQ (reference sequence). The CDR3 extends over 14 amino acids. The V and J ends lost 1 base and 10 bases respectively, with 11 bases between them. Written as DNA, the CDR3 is TGTGCCAGCAGCTTAGTGGGGGACACATCACCCCTCCACTTT. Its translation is CASSLVGDTSPLHF.

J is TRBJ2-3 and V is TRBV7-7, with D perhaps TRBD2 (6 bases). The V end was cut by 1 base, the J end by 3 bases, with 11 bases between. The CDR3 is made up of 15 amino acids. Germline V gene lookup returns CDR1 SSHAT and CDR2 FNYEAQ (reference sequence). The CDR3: CASSLGAGPTDTQYF. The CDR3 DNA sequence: TGTGCCAGCAGCTTAGGGGCGGGGCCGACAGATACGCAGTATTTT. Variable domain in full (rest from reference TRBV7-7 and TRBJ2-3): GAGVSQSPRYKVTKRGQDVTLRCDPISSHATLYWYQQALGQGPEFLTYFNYEAQPDKSGLPSDRFSAERPEGSISTLTIQRTEQRDSAMYRCASSLGAGPTDTQYFGPGTRLTVL.

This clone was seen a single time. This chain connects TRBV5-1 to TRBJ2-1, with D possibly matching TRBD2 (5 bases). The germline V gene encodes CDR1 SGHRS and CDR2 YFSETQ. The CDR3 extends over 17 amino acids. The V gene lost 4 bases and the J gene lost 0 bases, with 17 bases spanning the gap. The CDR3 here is CASSPLPLGSSYNEQFF. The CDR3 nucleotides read TGCGCCAGCAGCCCTCTCCCCCTAGGGAGCTCCTACAATGAGCAGTTCTTC.

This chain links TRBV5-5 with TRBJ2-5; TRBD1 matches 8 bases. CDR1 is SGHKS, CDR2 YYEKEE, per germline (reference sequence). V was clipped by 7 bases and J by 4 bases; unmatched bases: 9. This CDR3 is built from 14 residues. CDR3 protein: CASARGQGRETQYF. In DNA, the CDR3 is TGTGCCAGCGCCCGAGGACAGGGACGAGAGACCCAGTACTTC.

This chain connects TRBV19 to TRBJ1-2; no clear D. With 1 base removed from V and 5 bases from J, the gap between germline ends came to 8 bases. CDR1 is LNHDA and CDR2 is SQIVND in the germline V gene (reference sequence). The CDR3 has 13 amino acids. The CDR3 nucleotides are TGTGCCAGTAGTATAGGACCGGCGTATGGCTACACCTTC. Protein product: CASSIGPAYGYTF.

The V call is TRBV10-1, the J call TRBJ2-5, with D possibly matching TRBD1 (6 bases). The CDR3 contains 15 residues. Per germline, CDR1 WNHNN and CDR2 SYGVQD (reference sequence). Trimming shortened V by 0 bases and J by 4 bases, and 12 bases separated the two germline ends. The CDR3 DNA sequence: TGCGCCAGCAGTGAGTCCCAGGGGAAGGGAGAGACCCAGTACTTC. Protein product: CASSESQGKGETQYF.

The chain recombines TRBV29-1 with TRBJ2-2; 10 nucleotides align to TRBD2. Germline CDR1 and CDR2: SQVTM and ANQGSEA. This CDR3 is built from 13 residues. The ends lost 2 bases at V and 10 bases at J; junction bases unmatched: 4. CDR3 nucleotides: TGCAGCGTTGAAAGCGGGAGGGCCCCGGAGCTGTTTTTT. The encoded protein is CSVESGRAPELFF.

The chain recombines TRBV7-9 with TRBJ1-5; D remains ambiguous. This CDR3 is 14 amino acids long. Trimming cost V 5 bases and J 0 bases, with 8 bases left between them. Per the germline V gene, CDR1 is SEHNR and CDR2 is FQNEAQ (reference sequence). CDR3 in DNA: TGTGCCAGCAGCCCAGAGATTAGCAATCAGCCCCAGCATTTT. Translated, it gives CASSPEISNQPQHF.

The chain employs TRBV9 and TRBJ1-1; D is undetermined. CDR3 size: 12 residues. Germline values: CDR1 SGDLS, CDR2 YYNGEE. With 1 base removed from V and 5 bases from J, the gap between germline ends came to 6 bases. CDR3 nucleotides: TGTGCCAGCAGCGTACTCGGGACTGAAGCTTTCTTT. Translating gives CASSVLGTEAFF.

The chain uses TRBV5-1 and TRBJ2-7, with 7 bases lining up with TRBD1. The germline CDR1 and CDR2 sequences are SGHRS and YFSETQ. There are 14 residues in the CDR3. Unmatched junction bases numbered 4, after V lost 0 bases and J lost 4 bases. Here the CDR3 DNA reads TGCGCCAGCAGCTTGGAGGGGGCGGGTTACGAGCAGTACTTC. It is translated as CASSLEGAGYEQYF.